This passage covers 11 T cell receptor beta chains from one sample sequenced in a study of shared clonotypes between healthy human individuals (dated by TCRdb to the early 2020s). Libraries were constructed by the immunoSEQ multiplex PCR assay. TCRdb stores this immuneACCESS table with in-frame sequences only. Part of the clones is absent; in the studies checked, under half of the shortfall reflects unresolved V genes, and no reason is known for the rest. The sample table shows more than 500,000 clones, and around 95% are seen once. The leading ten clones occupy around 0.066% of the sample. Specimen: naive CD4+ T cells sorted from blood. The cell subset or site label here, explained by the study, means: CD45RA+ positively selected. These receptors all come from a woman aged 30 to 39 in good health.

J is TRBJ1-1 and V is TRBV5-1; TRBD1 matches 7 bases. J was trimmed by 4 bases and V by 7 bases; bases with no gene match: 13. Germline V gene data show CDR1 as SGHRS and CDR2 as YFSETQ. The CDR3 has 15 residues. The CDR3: CASRFGEGARTEAFF. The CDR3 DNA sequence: TGCGCCAGCCGGTTCGGGGAGGGGGCTCGCACTGAAGCTTTCTTT.

The CDR3, as DNA: TGTGCCAGCAGCAAGGGACTAGCGGGAGTTTTGAATTCCGCAGATACGCAGTATTTT. Residues: CASSKGLAGVLNSADTQYF. The V gene is TRBV4-2, the J gene TRBJ2-3; 14 nucleotides match TRBD2. Germline V gives CDR1 LGHNA, CDR2 YNFKEQ. V lost 5 bases, J lost 4 bases, and 14 bases stayed unmatched. The CDR3 is made up of 19 amino acids.

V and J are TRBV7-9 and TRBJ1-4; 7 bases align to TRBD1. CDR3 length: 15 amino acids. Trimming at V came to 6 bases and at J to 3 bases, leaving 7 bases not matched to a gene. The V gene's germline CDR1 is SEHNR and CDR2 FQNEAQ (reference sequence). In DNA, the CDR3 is TGTGCCAGCAGGGAATGGACAGGATCTAATGAAAAACTGTTTTTT. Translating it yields CASREWTGSNEKLFF. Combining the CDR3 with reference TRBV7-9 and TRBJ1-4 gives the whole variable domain DTGVSQNPRHKITKRGQNVTFRCDPISEHNRLYWYRQTLGQGPEFLTYFQNEAQLEKSRLLSDRFSAERPKGSFSTLEIQRTEQGDSAMYLCASREWTGSNEKLFFGSGTQLSVL.

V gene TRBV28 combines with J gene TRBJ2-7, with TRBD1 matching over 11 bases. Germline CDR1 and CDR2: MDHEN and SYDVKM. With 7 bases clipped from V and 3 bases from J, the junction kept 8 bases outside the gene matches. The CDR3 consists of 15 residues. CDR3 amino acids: CASNHVGTGGYEQYF. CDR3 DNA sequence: TGTGCCAGCAACCACGTCGGGACAGGGGGCTACGAGCAGTACTTC.

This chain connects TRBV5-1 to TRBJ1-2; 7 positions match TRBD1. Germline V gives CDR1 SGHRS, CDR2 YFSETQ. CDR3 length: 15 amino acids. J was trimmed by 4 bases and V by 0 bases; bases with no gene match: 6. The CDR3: CASSLVGGQSYGYTF. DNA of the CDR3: TGCGCCAGCAGCTTGGTCGGGGGACAGTCCTATGGCTACACCTTC.

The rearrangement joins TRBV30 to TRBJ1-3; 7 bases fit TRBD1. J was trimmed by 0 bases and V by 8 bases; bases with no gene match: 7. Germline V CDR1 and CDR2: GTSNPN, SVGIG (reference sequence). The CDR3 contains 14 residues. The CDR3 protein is CAIQGPLSGNTIYF. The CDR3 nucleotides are TGTGCCATACAGGGGCCCCTCTCTGGAAACACCATATATTTT.

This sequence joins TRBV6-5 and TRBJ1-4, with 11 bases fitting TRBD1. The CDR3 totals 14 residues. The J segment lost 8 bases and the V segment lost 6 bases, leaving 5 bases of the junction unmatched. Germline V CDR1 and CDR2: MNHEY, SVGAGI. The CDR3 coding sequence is TGTGCCAGCAGCCCGGACAGGGGGCGGGAAAAACTGTTTTTT. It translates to CASSPDRGREKLFF.

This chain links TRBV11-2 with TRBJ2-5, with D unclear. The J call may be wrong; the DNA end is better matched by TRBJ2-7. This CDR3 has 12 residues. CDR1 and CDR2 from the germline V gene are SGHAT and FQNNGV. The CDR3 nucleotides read TGTGCCAGCAGCTTAAGATCTGGCGAGCAGTACTTC. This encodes CASSLRSGEQYF.

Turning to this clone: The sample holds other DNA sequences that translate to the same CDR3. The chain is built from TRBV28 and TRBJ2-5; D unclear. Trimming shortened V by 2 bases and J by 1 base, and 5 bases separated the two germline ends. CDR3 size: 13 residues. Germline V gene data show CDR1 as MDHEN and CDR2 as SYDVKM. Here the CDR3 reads CASSLGSQETQYF. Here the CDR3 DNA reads TGTGCCAGCAGTTTAGGCAGCCAAGAGACCCAGTACTTC.

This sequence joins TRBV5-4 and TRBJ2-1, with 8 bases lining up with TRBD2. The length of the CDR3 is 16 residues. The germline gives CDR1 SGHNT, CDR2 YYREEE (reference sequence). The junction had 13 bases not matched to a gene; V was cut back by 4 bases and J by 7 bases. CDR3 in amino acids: CASSPEGAGVGNEQFF. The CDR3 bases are TGTGCCAGCAGCCCCGAAGGAGCGGGAGTGGGAAATGAGCAGTTCTTC.

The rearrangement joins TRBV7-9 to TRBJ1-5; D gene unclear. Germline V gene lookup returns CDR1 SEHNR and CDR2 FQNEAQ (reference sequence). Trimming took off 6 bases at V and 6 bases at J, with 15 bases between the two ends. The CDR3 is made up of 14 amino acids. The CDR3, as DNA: TGTGCCAGCAGTGACTCCCGATCGTCTCAGCCCCAGCATTTT. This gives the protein CASSDSRSSQPQHF.